This is a list of T cell receptor beta chains from one sample in a study of cytomegalovirus exposure and HLA in healthy donors. Some clones are missing from TCRdb's copy, which holds only in-frame ones; the method was immunoSEQ multiplex PCR. Among around 210,000 clones listed, approximately 84% were seen once. The sample was PBMCs. These receptors all come from a girl aged 2 to 9 in good health and CMV-seronegative. CDR3s include the opening cysteine and the closing phenylalanine or tryptophan. D genes are given only for firm matches. Clone size appears in some rows only: once, few, many, or a class for an expanded clone.

size	V	D	J	DNA	CDR3
few	TRBV6-5	NA	TRBJ1-2	TGTGCCAGCAGTTACTCACAGGGCAACTATGGCTACACCTTC	CASSYSQGNYGYTF
NA	TRBV5-1	NA	TRBJ2-5	TGCGCCAGCAGCTTAAGGGTCCGAGGGGGACAAGAGACCCAGTACTTC	CASSLRVRGGQETQYF
NA	TRBV6-5	NA	TRBJ1-2	TGTGCCAGCAGTTACCAGGGCTGGAATGGCTACACCTTC	CASSYQGWNGYTF
NA	TRBV19	NA	TRBJ1-2	TGTGCCAGTAGTAGCGAATACGTCATAAACTATGGCTACACCTTC	CASSSEYVINYGYTF
once	TRBV2	TRBD2	TRBJ2-1	TGTGCCAGCAGTGAGCCGGGACTAGCGGGGGTATACAATGAGCAGTTCTTC	CASSEPGLAGVYNEQFF
few	TRBV7-7	NA	TRBJ2-5	TGTGCCAGCAGCTTAGGACACGAAGAGACCCAGTACTTC	CASSLGHEETQYF
NA	TRBV30	NA	TRBJ1-1	TGTGCCTGGAGTGTACTAGGAGGGGACACTGAAGCTTTCTTT	CAWSVLGGDTEAFF
NA	TRBV10-2	NA	TRBJ2-1	TGCGCCAGCTTCAGCGGTATGACTTACAATGAGCAGTTCTTC	CASFSGMTYNEQFF
few	TRBV25-1	NA	TRBJ1-1	TGTGCCAGCAGTGCAGGGGACCCCACACTCAACACTGAAGCTTTCTTT	CASSAGDPTLNTEAFF
NA	TRBV7-9	NA	TRBJ2-2	TGTGCCAGCAGCTTATTTGGGGGCGCGGTCCCCGGGGAGCTGTTTTTT	CASSLFGGAVPGELFF
NA	TRBV5-1	NA	TRBJ2-1	TGCGCCAGCAGCTTGCAGGGAATCGATGAGCAGTTCTTC	CASSLQGIDEQFF
few	TRBV21-1	NA	TRBJ2-5	TGTGCCAGCAGCAAAGCGCGGGCGGGAGGGACCCAGTACTTC	CASSKARAGGTQYF
once	TRBV30	TRBD1	TRBJ1-2	TGTGCCTGGAGTAGGGACAGGGTGCCCATTTATGGTGGCTACACCTTC	CAWSRDRVPIYGGYTF
NA	TRBV18	TRBD2	TRBJ2-5	TGTGCCAGCTCACCAAGGACTAGCGGGACCTACCAAGAGACCCAGTACTTC	CASSPRTSGTYQETQYF
NA	TRBV19	NA	TRBJ2-3	TGTGCCAGTAGTATGGGGACTTTCTCTAGCACAGATACGCAGTATTTT	CASSMGTFSSTDTQYF
once	TRBV27	TRBD1	TRBJ1-1	TGTGCCAGCAGTCCACGGAAGAGGACAGGTGGTACTGAAGCTTTCTTT	CASSPRKRTGGTEAFF
NA	TRBV10-1	TRBD1	TRBJ2-2	TGCGCCAGCAGTGTACAGGGGGCGAACACCGGGGAGCTGTTTTTT	CASSVQGANTGELFF
NA	TRBV6-6	NA	TRBJ2-7	TGTGCCAGCAGTTACTCCCCCTGGAGGGAGCAGTACTTC	CASSYSPWREQYF
once	TRBV6-4	TRBD1	TRBJ1-1	TGTGCCAGCCAAAAAAACCCAGGGGGGACTGAAGCTTTCTTT	CASQKNPGGTEAFF
NA	TRBV18	NA	TRBJ1-1	TGTGCCAGCTCACCGGGCGTTATGAACACTGAAGCTTTCTTT	CASSPGVMNTEAFF
NA	TRBV4-1	TRBD2	TRBJ2-6	TGCGCCAGCAGCCAAGACCCAGCGGGAGTCTCTGGGGCCAACGTCCTGACTTTC	CASSQDPAGVSGANVLTF
NA	TRBV7-9	TRBD1	TRBJ2-3	TGTGCCAGCAGCTTGACAGGGACAGATACGCAGTATTTT	CASSLTGTDTQYF